Listed here are 23 T cell receptor beta chains from one sample, sequenced in a study of blood T cell repertoires in COVID-19. Here immunoSEQ multiplex PCR was the method, and the copy in TCRdb shows in-frame clones only, minus some. The repertoire includes approximately 210,000 clones, more than 65% of them detected once, and roughly 17% sits in the top ten. The sequenced sample was PBMCs or T cells enriched from blood (not recorded which). The receptors here all came from a woman aged 50 to 60 with acute COVID-19.

The J gene is TRBJ2-3, the V gene TRBV7-6; TRBD2 agrees at 9 bases. J gave up 4 bases and V 6 bases, and 8 bases lay outside the gene matches. Germline loops: CDR1 SGHVS, CDR2 FNYEAQ. This CDR3 comprises 15 residues. CDR3 amino acids: CASRATSGFADTQYF. In nucleotides, the CDR3 is TGTGCCAGCAGGGCCACTAGCGGGTTTGCAGATACGCAGTATTTT.

V is TRBV5-1 and J is TRBJ1-1; D might be TRBD1 (5 bases). The germline V and J ends were trimmed by 1 base and 5 bases, with 18 bases remaining between them. The CDR3 has 16 residues. Germline V gene sequence: CDR1 SGHRS, CDR2 YFSETQ. CDR3: CASSLYSGVGKTEAFF. The CDR3 coding sequence is TGCGCCAGCAGCTTGTATTCGGGGGTCGGAAAGACTGAAGCTTTCTTT.

This CDR3 is CASSYSANGAGYTF. CDR3 sequence (DNA): TGTGCCAGCAGTTACTCAGCGAATGGGGCTGGCTACACCTTC. This sequence joins TRBV6-5 and TRBJ1-2; maybe TRBD1 (5 bases). Deletions cut 0 bases from V and 7 bases from J, with 12 bases between. Germline CDR1 is MNHEY and CDR2 is SVGAGI. This CDR3 has 14 residues.

The V call is TRBV19, the J call TRBJ2-1, with TRBD2 identical over 8 bases. The V segment lost 9 bases and the J segment 7 bases; nucleotides outside the gene matches: 14. The CDR3 runs to 15 residues. Germline V lookup: CDR1 LNHDA, CDR2 SQIVND (reference sequence). CDR3 bases: TGTGCCAGCCAGACCGGGACTAGGGGGAATAATGAGCAGTTCTTC. Amino acids: CASQTGTRGNNEQFF.

V gene TRBV28 combines with J gene TRBJ1-2; D gene uncertain. Germline assignment: CDR1 MDHEN and CDR2 SYDVKM. The V end lost 7 bases, the J end lost 0 bases, and 21 bases lay between the germline ends. This CDR3 spans 17 amino acids. CDR3 coding DNA: TGTGCCAGCAAAGGCGCAGGTTTCGGGGTAGCTAACTATGGCTACACCTTC. Protein: CASKGAGFGVANYGYTF.

The chain has TRBV29-1 and TRBJ1-5; no reliable D call. Germline CDR1 reads SQVTM; CDR2 reads ANQGSEA. Trimming left V 4 bases short and J 0 bases short, with 10 bases between. This CDR3 region has 14 residues. DNA for the CDR3: TGCAGCGTTGGACACGATAATAGCAATCAGCCCCAGCATTTT. It encodes CSVGHDNSNQPQHF.

This clone came up a few times. The V gene is TRBV27, the J gene TRBJ2-4; TRBD1 might be the D (5 bases). This CDR3 comprises 15 residues. V was pared by 4 bases and J by 9 bases, with 19 bases between. Germline V lookup: CDR1 MNHEY, CDR2 SMNVEV (reference sequence). In DNA, the CDR3 is TGTGCCAGCAGTTACACCCGGACAAGAGTCGGCATTCAGTACTTC. This encodes CASSYTRTRVGIQYF.

This clone has just a few counts. This chain joins TRBV5-1 and TRBJ1-5; 7 bases agree with TRBD1. The CDR3 sequence is 14 residues long. V trimming: 4 bases; J trimming: 4 bases; junction bases outside the gene matches: 5. From germline, CDR1 is SGHRS and CDR2 YFSETQ. The CDR3 sequence is CASSPGTDNQPQHF. The CDR3 nucleotides read TGCGCCAGCAGCCCCGGGACAGATAATCAGCCCCAGCATTTT.

The V gene is TRBV7-9, the J gene TRBJ1-5; no reliable D call. Trimming took off 6 bases at V and 7 bases at J, with 16 bases between the two ends. The germline V gene encodes CDR1 SEHNR and CDR2 FQNEAQ (reference sequence). This CDR3 region has 14 residues. The CDR3, as DNA: TGTGCCAGCAGTATTGCGGGCGGGTACCAGCCCCAGCATTTT. As protein: CASSIAGGYQPQHF.

This chain connects TRBV20-1 to TRBJ2-1; no clear D. The CDR3 runs 10 residues. Trimming took off 5 bases at V and 10 bases at J, with 9 bases between the two ends. Germline V gives CDR1 DFQATT, CDR2 SNEGSKA (reference sequence). In DNA, the CDR3 is TGCAGTGCTGCGACCAGGGAGCAGTTCTTC. Translation: CSAATREQFF.

The DNA for the CDR3 is TGTGCCAGCAGCTTAACGGGGAAGAACACCGGGGAGCTGTTTTTT. This gives the protein CASSLTGKNTGELFF. The chain uses TRBV11-2 and TRBJ2-2; weak D call: TRBD2 (5 bases). CDR1 and CDR2 from the germline V gene are SGHAT and FQNNGV. This CDR3 contains 15 residues. V shed 2 bases and J shed 1 base, with 8 bases lying between them.

This clone was counted only a few times. This chain connects TRBV24-1 to TRBJ2-2; 7 positions agree with TRBD2. Germline V gene data show CDR1 as KGHDR and CDR2 as SFDVKD. This CDR3 has 17 residues. V lost 0 bases and J lost 1; bases outside the gene matches: 4. CDR3 region: CATSDLGSGENTGELFF. In DNA, the CDR3 is TGTGCCACCAGTGATTTGGGAAGCGGGGAGAACACCGGGGAGCTGTTTTTT.

The chain links TRBV19 to TRBJ2-5; D may be TRBD2 (6 bases). The CDR3 has 15 residues. Trimming took off 6 bases at V and 5 bases at J, with 19 bases between the two ends. The V gene's germline CDR1 is LNHDA and CDR2 SQIVND (reference sequence). The DNA for the CDR3 is TGTGCCAGTAGCTCGGAGGGGAGGAGGTGGGAGACCCAGTACTTC. Residues: CASSSEGRRWETQYF.

As regards this clone: In the same sample, other DNA sequences code for this CDR3. This sequence joins TRBV5-4 and TRBJ1-2; 10 positions match TRBD1. CDR1 SGHNT and CDR2 YYREEE come from the germline V gene (reference sequence). The length of the CDR3 is 14 residues. V trimming: 4 bases; J trimming: 5 bases; junction bases outside the gene matches: 5. The CDR3: CASSRQGAGYGYTF. In DNA form, the CDR3 reads TGTGCCAGCAGCAGACAGGGGGCCGGATATGGCTACACCTTC.

This clone was found once. The genes are TRBV27 and TRBJ1-1, with TRBD1 as a possible D gene (5 bases). The V end was cut by 2 bases, the J end by 0 bases, with 7 bases between. The CDR3 is 14 residues long. Germline V lookup: CDR1 MNHEY, CDR2 SMNVEV (reference sequence). CDR3 loop: CASSLDRVNTEAFF. The DNA of the CDR3 is TGTGCCAGCAGTTTAGACAGAGTGAACACTGAAGCTTTCTTT.

The chain uses TRBV2 and TRBJ2-7; TRBD1 matches 10 bases. This CDR3 is built from 14 residues. V was clipped by 6 bases and J by 2 bases; unmatched bases: 4. Germline V lookup: CDR1 SNHLY, CDR2 FYNNEI. Here the CDR3 reads CASSSGTGAYEQYV. In DNA, the CDR3 is TGTGCCAGCAGCTCCGGGACAGGGGCCTACGAGCAGTACGTC.

The chain joins TRBV18 to TRBJ1-3, with 7 bases identical to TRBD1. J was trimmed by 2 bases and V by 2 bases; bases with no gene match: 3. CDR3 length equals 15 residues. The germline CDR1 and CDR2 sequences are KGHSH and LQKENI. The CDR3 spells CASSPTQGAGNTIYF. The DNA of the CDR3 is TGTGCCAGCTCACCAACCCAGGGGGCTGGAAACACCATATATTTT.

CDR3 sequence: CASSQLRASGNTIYF. The CDR3 DNA reads TGTGCCAGCAGCCAATTAAGAGCCTCTGGAAACACCATATATTTT. The V call is TRBV3-1 (or the pseudogene TRBV3-2), the J call TRBJ1-3, with no clear D. The CDR3 consists of 15 residues. Germline loops: CDR1 LGHDT, CDR2 YNNKEL (reference sequence). V lost 2 bases, J lost 0 bases, and 8 bases lay in between.

This sequence joins TRBV10-3 and TRBJ1-1; tentatively, D is TRBD1 (6 bases). This CDR3 has 16 amino acids. Germline V gene data show CDR1 as ENHRY and CDR2 as SYGVKD. V lost 8 bases and J lost 4, with 23 bases in between. The CDR3 sequence: CAIRGLGGRWGTEAFF. The CDR3 bases are TGTGCCATCCGGGGGTTGGGGGGGCGGTGGGGCACTGAAGCTTTCTTT.

In this sample, this clone turned up many times. V gene TRBV5-1 combines with J gene TRBJ1-1, with TRBD1 matching over 8 bases. With 0 bases clipped from V and 2 bases from J, the junction kept 3 bases outside the gene matches. CDR1 and CDR2 from the germline V gene are SGHRS and YFSETQ. This CDR3 region has 15 residues. For the CDR3, the DNA is TGCGCCAGCAGCTTGGCGGACAGGGATAACACTGAAGCTTTCTTT. Translated: CASSLADRDNTEAFF.

This sequence joins TRBV25-1 and TRBJ2-2; D may be TRBD2 (6 bases). CDR1 and CDR2 (germline): MGHDK, SYGVNS. This CDR3 has 16 residues. V was clipped by 1 base and J by 1 base, with 10 bases between them. Written as DNA, the CDR3 is TGTGCCAGCAGTGAATTGAGCGGGCGGAACACCGGGGAGCTGTTTTTT. Protein sequence: CASSELSGRNTGELFF.

This clone was picked up one time. The chain couples TRBV6-5 to TRBJ1-2; D unresolved. This CDR3 region has 15 residues. Trimming stripped 2 bases from V and 2 bases from J, with 12 bases between. Germline assignment: CDR1 MNHEY and CDR2 SVGAGI. In nucleotides, the CDR3 is TGTGCCAGCAGTTACACATTCGAAAGAAACTATGGCTACACCTTC. It codes for CASSYTFERNYGYTF.

This chain joins TRBV19 and TRBJ1-5; D might be TRBD1 (6 bases). CDR1 is LNHDA and CDR2 is SQIVND in the germline V gene (reference sequence). The V and J ends lost 4 bases and 4 bases respectively, with 14 bases between them. This CDR3 has 15 residues. CDR3 in amino acids: CASSTGARRNQPQHF. DNA of the CDR3: TGTGCCAGTAGTACAGGGGCCCGTCGGAATCAGCCCCAGCATTTT.